The sequence of this T cell receptor beta chain was determined in a study of cytomegalovirus exposure and HLA in healthy donors. In regard to this clone: The antigen is unknown.

Germline loops: CDR1 SGHAT, CDR2 FQNNGV. V was cut by 4 bases and J by 5 bases, with 11 bases left in between. This CDR3 region has 14 residues. Study-level results: Productive rates of about 87% or about 30% were seen for most TCR beta V segments in an earlier analysis. Upon later analysis, TCR association rates were observed to vary by HLA locus, being highest for DRB1 and lowest for HLA-C. The authors enumerated 150 to 200 TCR beta chains as linked to cytomegalovirus.

Use of 60 Vbeta and 13 Jbeta primers characterized the PCR. Measured with immunoSEQ multiplex PCR; TCRdb has only the in-frame clones, and not every one. The table records 85,000 to 95,000 clones, roughly 70% of them present only once. This chain uses TRBV11-2 with TRBJ2-2; TRBD1 might be the D (6 bases). Sequenced sample: PBMCs. The TCR originated in a man aged 25-40 years in good health and CMV-seropositive. The CDR3 DNA follows: TGTGCCAGCAGCTCCACCGGGACAACCGGGGAGCTGTTTTTT. It specifies CASSSTGTTGELFF.